This T cell receptor (beta chain) stems from a study of T cell clonality in common variable immunodeficiency. Clones were read by immunoSEQ multiplex PCR, and TCRdb kept only the in-frame ones, dropping some. The sample holds roughly 40,000 clones, and no clone turns up only once. In its sample, this clone was seen many times. Its specificity is not known. Study conclusions and caveats: Patient heterogeneity in the CVID cohort limited correlations between repertoire features and clinical complications.

Blood samples were heparinized, 5 to 8 ml per donor. The sequencing sample was made of peripheral blood mononuclear cells. This receptor was identified in a person aged 18-69 years in good health.

CDR3 DNA (partial): TGTGCCAGTAGTAAAAACCCGACAGGTCCAGCAAACGAG. Amino acid sequence: CASSKNPTGPANE. The complete CDR3 reads CASSKNPTGPANEQYF. The V call is TRBV19, the J call TRBJ2-7, with D possibly being TRBD1 (6 bases). The CDR3 end falls 3 residues outside the read, so it is completed with the germline J gene. Trimming shortened V by 4 bases and J by 5 bases, and 21 bases separated the two germline ends. Germline CDR1 and CDR2: LNHDA and SQIVND (reference sequence). CDR3 size: 16 residues.